What follows are 14 T cell receptor beta chains derived from one specimen sequenced in a study of brain T cells in children with intractable seizures. Documented time point: blood from clinic visit 5 months post-surgery; TSC patient then seizure free. The repertoire was sequenced with immunoSEQ multiplex PCR; TCRdb's copy has only in-frame clones and lacks some. The sample holds about 340,000 clones; about 94% are singletons and the top ten take under 7%. The specimen comprised peripheral blood, sampled less than 6 months after surgery. These receptor sequences come from a boy under three years old with tuberous sclerosis and intractable seizures.

The rearrangement links TRBV6-5 to TRBJ1-6; unclear D gene. V was clipped by 6 bases and J by 3 bases, with 12 bases between them. The CDR3 has 15 amino acids. Germline V lookup: CDR1 MNHEY, CDR2 SVGAGI. The CDR3 DNA follows: TGTGCCAGCAGAACGTCGGGGAGCTATAATTCACCCCTCCACTTT. As protein: CASRTSGSYNSPLHF.

The gene calls are TRBV5-1 and TRBJ2-3; D uncertain. Germline loops: CDR1 SGHRS, CDR2 YFSETQ. Deletions cut 1 base from V and 0 bases from J, with 3 bases between. The CDR3 loop spans 13 amino acids. The CDR3: CASSLTSTDTQYF. CDR3 nucleotides: TGCGCCAGCAGCTTGACTAGCACAGATACGCAGTATTTT.

The gene calls are TRBV30 and TRBJ2-7, with no clear D. The CDR3 is 11 amino acids. Germline CDR1 is GTSNPN and CDR2 is SVGIG (reference sequence). The V and J ends lost 0 bases and 3 bases respectively, with 3 bases between them. As DNA, the CDR3 is TGTGCCTGGAGTGTACACTACGAGCAGTACTTC. Protein sequence: CAWSVHYEQYF.

This rearrangement joins TRBV7-2 to TRBJ1-2, with D perhaps matching TRBD1 (6 bases). Germline V gene data show CDR1 as SGHTA and CDR2 as FQGNSA. The CDR3 sequence is 15 residues long. Trimming stripped 5 bases from V and 2 bases from J, with 15 bases between. As DNA, the CDR3 is TGTGCCAGCAGCACGTACAGGGAAAACAACTATGGCTACACCTTC. Amino acids: CASSTYRENNYGYTF.

This rearrangement joins TRBV9 to TRBJ2-3; D unclear. This CDR3 region has 13 residues. In germline, CDR1 is SGDLS, CDR2 YYNGEE. Trimming shortened V by 4 bases and J by 0 bases, and 6 bases separated the two germline ends. The CDR3 spells CASSPTSTDTQYF. CDR3 DNA sequence: TGTGCCAGCAGCCCTACTAGCACAGATACGCAGTATTTT.

CDR3 sequence: CASSLEGNEQFF. As DNA, the CDR3 is TGTGCCAGCAGCTTAGAGGGGAATGAGCAGTTCTTC. V and J are TRBV7-6 and TRBJ2-1, with a possible D match to TRBD1 (5 bases). The germline V gene has CDR1 SGHVS and CDR2 FNYEAQ. Between the trimmed V and J ends, which lost 1 base and 7 bases, there was a span of 5 bases. The CDR3 spans 12 residues.

The rearrangement uses TRBV7-6 and TRBJ2-3; the match to TRBD2 covers 7 bases. Trimming cost V 5 bases and J 6 bases; bases outside gene matches: 2. This CDR3 spans 12 amino acids. The germline V gene has CDR1 SGHVS and CDR2 FNYEAQ. This chain's CDR3 is CASSTGRDTQYF. The CDR3 DNA sequence: TGTGCCAGCAGCACCGGGAGGGATACGCAGTATTTT.

The chain couples TRBV9 to TRBJ1-1, with D maybe TRBD1 (5 bases). This CDR3 is built from 12 residues. V was shortened by 3 bases and J by 10 bases, with 13 bases between the two germline ends. Germline CDR1 is SGDLS and CDR2 is YYNGEE. The CDR3 here is CASSAGPGRAFF. CDR3 nucleotide sequence: TGTGCCAGCAGCGCGGGGCCCGGAAGAGCTTTCTTT.

The CDR3 loop reads CTSSQVGALSYNEQFF. CDR3 DNA: TGCACCAGCAGCCAAGTCGGAGCACTCTCCTACAATGAGCAGTTCTTC. This sequence joins TRBV1 and TRBJ2-1; TRBD2 is the table's D call and was not checked against the DNA. TRBV1 constitutes a pseudogene. The CDR3 runs to 16 residues.

The sample holds a few counts of this clone. This chain joins TRBV6-8 and TRBJ2-7, with D perhaps TRBD1 (6 bases). This CDR3 has 15 amino acids. Germline V lookup: CDR1 MNHGY, CDR2 SAAAGT. Trimming stripped 4 bases from V and 1 base from J, with 14 bases between. The CDR3 is CASSFVGQPSYEQYF. Written as DNA, the CDR3 is TGTGCCAGCAGTTTTGTAGGACAGCCTTCCTACGAGCAGTACTTC.

The chain uses TRBV20-1 and TRBJ2-3; D is possibly TRBD2 (6 bases). This CDR3 is 17 amino acids long. V was cut by 3 bases and J by 2 bases, with 21 bases left in between. Germline CDR1 reads DFQATT; CDR2 reads SNEGSKA (reference sequence). For the CDR3, the DNA is TGCAGTGCTAGTGGATACCCCGGGGGTGGGAACACAGATACGCAGTATTTT. Protein sequence: CSASGYPGGGNTDTQYF.

The chain has TRBV5-1 and TRBJ1-1; 7 bases line up with TRBD1. V gave up 5 bases and J gave up 4 bases; unmatched junction bases: 5. This CDR3 is built from 13 residues. In germline, CDR1 is SGHRS, CDR2 YFSETQ. CDR3 protein: CASSSGTVTEAFF. The CDR3 DNA reads as TGCGCCAGCAGTTCTGGGACAGTCACTGAAGCTTTCTTT.

Worth noting for this clone: The same CDR3 is also encoded by other DNA sequences in this sample. The rearrangement joins TRBV12-3 or TRBV12-4 to TRBJ2-3; D is uncertain. The CDR3 totals 11 residues. The V gene lost 2 bases and the J gene lost 3 bases, with 0 bases spanning the gap. DNA for the CDR3: TGTGCCAGCAGTTTAACAGATACGCAGTATTTT. This codes for CASSLTDTQYF.

The chain combines TRBV10-3 with TRBJ1-1, with D perhaps matching TRBD1 (6 bases). The CDR3 totals 13 residues. Germline CDR1 and CDR2: ENHRY and SYGVKD. The V end was cut by 10 bases, the J end by 1 base, with 13 bases between. The CDR3 spells CATEPQGNTEAFF. CDR3 nucleotide sequence: TGTGCCACCGAGCCACAGGGGAACACTGAAGCTTTCTTT.